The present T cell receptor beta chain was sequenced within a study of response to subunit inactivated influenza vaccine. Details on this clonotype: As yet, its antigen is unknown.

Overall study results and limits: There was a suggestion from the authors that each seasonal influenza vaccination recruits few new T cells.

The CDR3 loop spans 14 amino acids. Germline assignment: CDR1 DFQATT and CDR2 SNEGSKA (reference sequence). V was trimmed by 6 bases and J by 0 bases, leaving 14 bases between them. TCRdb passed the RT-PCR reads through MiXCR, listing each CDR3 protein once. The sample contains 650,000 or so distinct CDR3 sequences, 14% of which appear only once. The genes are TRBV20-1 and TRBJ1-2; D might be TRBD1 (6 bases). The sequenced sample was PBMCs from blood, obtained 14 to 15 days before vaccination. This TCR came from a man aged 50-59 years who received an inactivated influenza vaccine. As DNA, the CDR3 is TGCAGTGCAAAAGGACAGAATACTAACTATGGCTACACCTTC. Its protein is CSAKGQNTNYGYTF.